The 15 T cell receptor beta chains below were found in one sample sequenced in a study of blood T cells in healthy people across ages. Primers used in a second PCR of about 7 to 11 cycles were a sample-barcoded 5' primer and a J-beta primer mix. Using its own MiXCR run on the 5' RACE reads, TCRdb lists one record per CDR3 protein. The table lists 550,000 to 750,000 distinct CDR3 sequences, roughly 20% of them singletons. The sample taken for sequencing was blood. The receptors derive from a man between 65 and 80 years old in good health.

The rearrangement joins TRBV15 to TRBJ2-7; a possible D gene is TRBD2 (6 bases). The ends were cut back, 6 bases at V and 4 bases at J, with 13 bases in the middle. CDR1 and CDR2 (germline): LNHNV, YYDKDF (reference sequence). This CDR3 spans 13 amino acids. The CDR3 coding sequence is TGTGCCACCAGTCCGGGACTGTCTTACGAGCAGTACTTC. This gives the protein CATSPGLSYEQYF.

This clonotype was recorded a few times. The genes are TRBV6-2 or TRBV6-3 and TRBJ1-5, with D hard to call. V gave up 4 bases and J gave up 3 bases, with 16 bases separating them. The CDR3 is 16 amino acids. Per germline, CDR1 MNHEY and CDR2 SVGEGT. The CDR3 DNA follows: TGTGCCAGCAGTTCTATCCCCTCCGGGGTCAATCAGCCCCAGCATTTT. This translates into CASSSIPSGVNQPQHF.

This chain links TRBV29-1 with TRBJ2-7; D not resolved. Germline lookup yields CDR1 SQVTM and CDR2 ANQGSEA. V dropped 2 bases and J dropped 3 bases, with 11 bases sitting between them. The CDR3 totals 13 residues. The CDR3 DNA is TGCAGCGTTGAACTGGGCGGAAGCTACGAGCAGTACTTC. Its translation: CSVELGGSYEQYF.

The chain employs TRBV6-5 and TRBJ2-7; TRBD1 aligns across 8 bases. CDR1 MNHEY and CDR2 SVGAGI come from the germline V gene. V gave up 0 bases and J gave up 1 base; unmatched junction bases: 5. CDR3 length equals 16 residues. The DNA of the CDR3 is TGTGCCAGCAGTTACTCGTGGACAGGGTCTTCCTACGAGCAGTACTTC. Amino acids: CASSYSWTGSSYEQYF.

The chain employs TRBV5-1 and TRBJ2-5; D could derive from TRBD1 or TRBD2 (5 bases each). TRBJ2-1 explains the end of the DNA better; the J call may be wrong. The CDR3 length is 15 residues. Germline CDR1 reads SGHRS; CDR2 reads YFSETQ. The CDR3 DNA follows: TGCGCCAGCAGCTTGCTCGGGGCCCCCCTGAATGAGCAGTTCTTC. Its translation is CASSLLGAPLNEQFF.

There are a few counts of this clonotype. The chain recombines TRBV20-1 with TRBJ2-1; TRBD2 agrees at 13 bases. Unmatched junction bases numbered 8, after V lost 3 bases and J lost 0 bases. Per germline, CDR1 DFQATT and CDR2 SNEGSKA (reference sequence). The length of the CDR3 is 18 residues. The CDR3 region is CSARGGLAGTSSYNEQFF. CDR3 in DNA: TGCAGTGCTAGGGGGGGACTAGCGGGAACTAGCTCCTACAATGAGCAGTTCTTC.

V usage is TRBV4-3 and J usage is TRBJ2-7; no reliable D call. The CDR3 is 15 residues long. Trimming removed 1 base at V and 2 bases at J, with 12 bases between. CDR1 and CDR2 from the germline V gene are LGHNA and YSLEER. The CDR3 sequence: CASSQVHGSTYEQYF. Written as DNA, the CDR3 is TGCGCCAGCAGCCAAGTTCATGGCTCTACCTACGAGCAGTACTTC.

The rearrangement joins TRBV5-1 to TRBJ1-1; D is unresolved. This CDR3 region has 15 residues. Germline assignment: CDR1 SGHRS and CDR2 YFSETQ. V was pared by 5 bases and J by 4 bases, with 18 bases between. CDR3 in DNA: TGCGCCAGCAGTCCCGGACGGGCCTCAGGCACTGAAGCTTTCTTT. This gives the protein CASSPGRASGTEAFF.

This clonotype was recorded a few times. The V gene is TRBV11-2, the J gene TRBJ2-3; 9 bases fit TRBD2. Trimming at V came to 5 bases and at J to 2 bases, leaving 5 bases not matched to a gene. CDR3 length: 15 residues. Germline CDR1 and CDR2: SGHAT and FQNNGV. The CDR3 region has the DNA TGTGCCAGCAGCACTAGCGGGCGAGACACAGATACGCAGTATTTT. It specifies CASSTSGRDTDTQYF.

The gene calls are TRBV12-3 or TRBV12-4 and TRBJ2-4; D unclear. The CDR3 sequence is 15 residues long. Trimming took off 1 base at V and 8 bases at J, with 15 bases between the two ends. The CDR3 sequence: CASSLVTFRVDIQYF. The CDR3 DNA reads as TGTGCCAGCAGTTTAGTAACCTTCCGAGTTGACATTCAGTACTTC.

This clonotype has more than one count but fewer than ten. The chain uses TRBV20-1 and TRBJ1-1; TRBD1 is a possible D gene (5 bases). The V end was cut by 2 bases, the J end by 3 bases, with 16 bases between. Germline lookup yields CDR1 DFQATT and CDR2 SNEGSKA (reference sequence). The CDR3 consists of 15 residues. CDR3 amino acids: CSARPGQSLYTEAFF. CDR3 bases: TGCAGTGCTAGACCAGGGCAATCTTTGTACACTGAAGCTTTCTTT.

This chain connects TRBV9 to TRBJ2-3; D ambiguous. Germline lookup yields CDR1 SGDLS and CDR2 YYNGEE. Trimming removed 5 bases at V and 2 bases at J, with 9 bases between. The CDR3 loop spans 13 amino acids. CDR3 in amino acids: CASSGANTDTQYF. CDR3 sequence (DNA): TGTGCCAGCAGTGGCGCGAACACAGATACGCAGTATTTT.

The rearrangement links TRBV29-1 to TRBJ2-5; TRBD1 agrees at 8 bases. After removal of 3 bases from V and 5 bases from J, the junction contained 8 bases not matched to a gene. The CDR3 totals 14 residues. The V gene's germline CDR1 is SQVTM and CDR2 ANQGSEA. CDR3 protein: CSVERTGNRETQYF. In nucleotides, the CDR3 is TGCAGCGTTGAGAGGACAGGGAATCGGGAGACCCAGTACTTC.

V usage is TRBV7-9 and J usage is TRBJ2-7; D is possibly TRBD1 or TRBD2 (6 bases each). The germline V gene has CDR1 SEHNR and CDR2 FQNEAQ (reference sequence). The CDR3 spans 13 residues. Trimming took 3 bases from V and 6 from J, leaving 12 bases between them. CDR3 sequence reads: CASSFGGGGEQYF. The DNA of the CDR3 is TGTGCCAGCAGCTTCGGGGGCGGTGGCGAGCAGTACTTC.

This clonotype appeared many times. The V and J genes are TRBV24-1 and TRBJ2-1; 7 bases are a match to TRBD1. The V gene's germline CDR1 is KGHDR and CDR2 SFDVKD. The CDR3 has 14 amino acids. V shed 7 bases and J 7 bases; nucleotides not matched to a gene: 9. The CDR3 spells CATSPGTVTNEQFF. In nucleotides, the CDR3 is TGTGCCACCAGCCCCGGGACAGTGACGAATGAGCAGTTCTTC.